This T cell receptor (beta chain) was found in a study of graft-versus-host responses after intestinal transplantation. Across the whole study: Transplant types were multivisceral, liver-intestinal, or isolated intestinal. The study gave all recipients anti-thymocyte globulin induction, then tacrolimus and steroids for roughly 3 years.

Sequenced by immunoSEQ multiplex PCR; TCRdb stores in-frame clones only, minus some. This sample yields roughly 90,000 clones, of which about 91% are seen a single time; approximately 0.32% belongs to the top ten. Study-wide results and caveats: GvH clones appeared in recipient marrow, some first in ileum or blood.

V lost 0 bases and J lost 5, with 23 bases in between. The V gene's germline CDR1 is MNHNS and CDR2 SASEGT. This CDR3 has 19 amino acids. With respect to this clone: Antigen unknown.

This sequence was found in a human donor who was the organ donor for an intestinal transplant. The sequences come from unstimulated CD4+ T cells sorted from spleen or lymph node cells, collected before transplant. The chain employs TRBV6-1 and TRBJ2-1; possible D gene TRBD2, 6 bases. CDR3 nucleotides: TGTGCCAGCAGTGAAGCTTTCTGGCATGCGTTCGGCGGGAACAATGAGCAGTTCTTC. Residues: CASSEAFWHAFGGNNEQFF.